Below, 30 T cell receptor beta chains from the same sample are listed, as sequenced in a study of T-cell memory formation after mild COVID-19. TCRdb processed the 5' RACE reads anew with MiXCR; each CDR3 protein has one entry. The data contain 250,000 to 300,000 distinct CDR3 sequences, 15% to 20% of them singletons. The sequenced sample was PBMCs or a T cell subset sorted from them (not recorded which). These receptors all come from a young man who had mild COVID-19 (a few samples of this study predate the infection). Cell type and time point are not known.

The chain combines TRBV5-1 with TRBJ2-3, with D possibly matching TRBD2 (7 bases). The ends were cut back, 4 bases at V and 2 bases at J, with 17 bases in the middle. Looked up from germline, CDR1 is SGHRS and CDR2 is YFSETQ. This CDR3 comprises 16 residues. The DNA for the CDR3 is TGCGCCAGCAGCAGGGGGGGTCTAGGGCCCACAGATACGCAGTATTTT. This translates into CASSRGGLGPTDTQYF.

This clonotype was counted a single time. The chain has TRBV5-1 and TRBJ2-2; D not resolved. V lost 0 bases and J lost 1, with 7 bases in between. There are 15 residues in the CDR3. Germline V gene data show CDR1 as SGHRS and CDR2 as YFSETQ. CDR3 sequence: CASSLVPGNTGELFF. The CDR3 DNA reads as TGCGCCAGCAGCTTGGTTCCTGGGAACACCGGGGAGCTGTTTTTT. Variable domain in full (rest from reference TRBV5-1 and TRBJ2-2): KAGVTQTPRYLIKTRGQQVTLSCSPISGHRSVSWYQQTPGQGLQFLFEYFSETQRNKGNFPGRFSGRQFSNSRSEMNVSTLELGDSALYLCASSLVPGNTGELFFGEGSRLTVL.

The chain carries TRBV7-2 and TRBJ1-1, with D possibly TRBD1 on 5 matching bases. CDR1 and CDR2 from the germline V gene are SGHTA and FQGNSA. Trimming shortened V by 3 bases and J by 1 base, and 9 bases separated the two germline ends. The CDR3 is made up of 14 amino acids. As DNA, the CDR3 is TGTGCCAGCAGCTTCCAGGGAAAGAACACTGAAGCTTTCTTT. It is translated as CASSFQGKNTEAFF.

This clonotype was seen at least ten times. J is TRBJ2-3 and V is TRBV7-2, with D perhaps TRBD2 (6 bases). CDR3 size: 18 residues. Germline lookup yields CDR1 SGHTA and CDR2 FQGNSA. With 4 bases removed from V and 2 bases from J, the gap between germline ends came to 22 bases. The CDR3 loop reads CASSYPGGPGEYTDTQYF. For the CDR3, the DNA is TGTGCCAGCAGCTATCCCGGAGGACCGGGGGAGTACACAGATACGCAGTATTTT.

This clonotype was picked up a small number of times. The chain has TRBV7-2 and TRBJ2-3; tentative D call: TRBD1 (6 bases). The CDR3 covers 12 residues. Per the germline V gene, CDR1 is SGHTA and CDR2 is FQGNSA. Trimming shortened V by 5 bases and J by 9 bases, and 12 bases separated the two germline ends. The CDR3 reads CASSQGKRTQYF. The CDR3, as DNA: TGTGCCAGCAGCCAGGGGAAGCGGACGCAGTATTTT. Full variable domain (remainder filled in from reference TRBV7-2 and TRBJ2-3): GAGVSQSPSNKVTEKGKDVELRCDPISGHTALYWYRQSLGQGLEFLIYFQGNSAPDKSGLPSDRFSAERTGGSVSTLTIQRTQQEDSAVYLCASSQGKRTQYFGPGTRLTVL.

The chain recombines TRBV14 with TRBJ2-3; D may be TRBD2 (6 bases). The germline V gene encodes CDR1 SGHDN and CDR2 FVKESK. The CDR3 runs to 15 residues. The ends were cut back, 2 bases at V and 5 bases at J, with 14 bases in the middle. The DNA of the CDR3 is TGTGCCAGCAGCCAACAACCGGGAGCTGGAGATACGCAGTATTTT. It codes for CASSQQPGAGDTQYF. Full variable domain (remainder filled in from reference TRBV14 and TRBJ2-3): EAGVTQFPSHSVIEKGQTVTLRCDPISGHDNLYWYRRVMGKEIKFLLHFVKESKQDESGMPNNRFLAERTGGTYSTLKVQPAELEDSGVYFCASSQQPGAGDTQYFGPGTRLTVL.

The gene calls are TRBV12-3 or TRBV12-4 and TRBJ1-6; a weak D match, TRBD1 (6 bases). CDR3 length: 13 residues. Deletions cut 7 bases from V and 13 bases from J, with 17 bases between. CDR3 DNA sequence: TGTGCCAGCACTAGAGAGGGGGGAATGCCCCTCCACTTT. Translating it yields CASTREGGMPLHF.

This clonotype was detected a few times. The chain uses TRBV20-1 and TRBJ2-7; 8 bases line up with TRBD2. From germline, CDR1 is DFQATT and CDR2 SNEGSKA (reference sequence). V trimming: 6 bases; J trimming: 1 base; junction bases outside the gene matches: 11. CDR3 length: 15 amino acids. CDR3 sequence (DNA): TGCAGTGCCACCCCCGCAGCGGGGGAGTCCTACGAGCAGTACTTC. This gives the protein CSATPAAGESYEQYF.

The chain couples TRBV15 to TRBJ1-2; D uncertain. Germline V CDR1 and CDR2: LNHNV, YYDKDF (reference sequence). V was trimmed by 0 bases and J by 2 bases, leaving 10 bases between them. The CDR3 sequence is 15 residues long. CDR3: CATSRDGQHNYGYTF. The CDR3 coding sequence is TGTGCCACCAGCAGAGATGGGCAGCACAACTATGGCTACACCTTC.

The chain links TRBV7-8 to TRBJ2-7, with 9 bases that match TRBD1. The length of the CDR3 is 16 residues. The V gene end was trimmed by 1 base and the J gene end by 7 bases; junction bases not matched to a gene: 11. Germline V gene lookup returns CDR1 SGHVS and CDR2 FQNEAQ. Written as DNA, the CDR3 is TGTGCCAGCAGCTTAGTCATGTCGGACAGGGGAGGGGAGCAGTACTTC. Its translation is CASSLVMSDRGGEQYF.

This clonotype was observed many times. The chain employs TRBV7-9 and TRBJ2-3, with TRBD2 matching 13 bases. From germline, CDR1 is SEHNR and CDR2 FQNEAQ (reference sequence). The CDR3 is 16 residues long. Unmatched junction bases numbered 7, after V lost 5 bases and J lost 5 bases. The CDR3 reads CASSITSGGAQDTQYF. The CDR3 nucleotides read TGTGCCAGCAGCATTACTAGCGGGGGGGCCCAAGATACGCAGTATTTT.

This clonotype was detected ten times or more. The CDR3 DNA reads TGCGCCAGCACCGGGGTGGACGGAGGGACCCAGTACTTC. Amino acid sequence: CASTGVDGGTQYF. The chain recombines TRBV10-2 with TRBJ2-5; perhaps TRBD2 as D (5 bases). The CDR3 has 13 amino acids. Trimming shortened V by 7 bases and J by 7 bases, and 16 bases separated the two germline ends. Germline V lookup: CDR1 WSHSY, CDR2 SAAADI.

This clonotype was recorded a few times. The V call is TRBV7-2, the J call TRBJ2-1; possibly TRBD2 for D (5 bases). Trimming removed 5 bases at V and 2 bases at J, with 13 bases between. CDR1 and CDR2 from the germline V gene are SGHTA and FQGNSA. This CDR3 has 15 amino acids. The CDR3 region is CASSPWRKTYNEQFF. CDR3 nucleotides: TGTGCCAGCAGCCCCTGGAGGAAGACCTACAATGAGCAGTTCTTC. The full variable domain, rest sourced from reference TRBV7-2 and TRBJ2-1, is GAGVSQSPSNKVTEKGKDVELRCDPISGHTALYWYRQSLGQGLEFLIYFQGNSAPDKSGLPSDRFSAERTGGSVSTLTIQRTQQEDSAVYLCASSPWRKTYNEQFFGPGTRLTVL.

The chain recombines TRBV12-3 or TRBV12-4 with TRBJ2-5; no clear D. Trimming removed 3 bases at V and 5 bases at J, with 19 bases between. The CDR3 contains 16 residues. For the CDR3, the DNA is TGTGCCAGCAGTTTCGGCAGCTCACCTACGAGTGAGACCCAGTACTTC. This sequence encodes CASSFGSSPTSETQYF.

This clonotype was found a few times. This chain uses TRBV6-5 with TRBJ1-5, with D unresolved. V was shortened by 0 bases and J by 4 bases, with 13 bases between the two germline ends. This CDR3 comprises 16 residues. The V gene's germline CDR1 is MNHEY and CDR2 SVGAGI. The CDR3 reads CASSYSPAGPNQPQHF. The CDR3, as DNA: TGTGCCAGCAGTTACTCCCCCGCCGGACCTAATCAGCCCCAGCATTTT.

This rearrangement joins TRBV23-1 to TRBJ2-2, with D maybe TRBD1 (5 bases). TRBV23-1 falls under the ORF class, with uncertain function. The CDR3 runs to 15 residues. Trimming cost V 4 bases and J 0 bases, with 9 bases left between them. The DNA of the CDR3 is TGCGCCAGCAGTCTCGAGACAGCGAACACCGGGGAGCTGTTTTTT. It is translated as CASSLETANTGELFF.

This clonotype was detected only a few times. V gene TRBV20-1 combines with J gene TRBJ1-2, with a weak D call TRBD1 (6 bases). This CDR3 spans 13 amino acids. Trimming took 7 bases from V and 3 from J, leaving 15 bases between them. In germline, CDR1 is DFQATT, CDR2 SNEGSKA (reference sequence). The CDR3 sequence is CSGRDKNHYGYTF. Here the CDR3 DNA reads TGCAGTGGTAGGGACAAGAACCACTATGGCTACACCTTC.

The V call is TRBV5-1, the J call TRBJ1-2; perhaps TRBD1 as D (5 bases). Germline-derived CDR1 and CDR2 are SGHRS and YFSETQ. The CDR3 is made up of 14 amino acids. Trimming cost V 7 bases and J 6 bases, with 19 bases left between them. The CDR3 loop is CASAGRGATDGYTF. CDR3 nucleotide sequence: TGCGCCAGCGCTGGGCGGGGCGCAACTGATGGCTACACCTTC.

This clonotype has a handful of counts. V usage is TRBV10-3 and J usage is TRBJ2-7; 11 bases match TRBD1. The junction had 5 bases not matched to a gene; V was cut back by 6 bases and J by 1 base. The CDR3 sequence is 15 residues long. The V gene's germline CDR1 is ENHRY and CDR2 SYGVKD. The CDR3 DNA reads TGTGCCATCAGCCCGGGGGACAGGGGGTCCTACGAGCAGTACTTC. Amino acid sequence: CAISPGDRGSYEQYF.

This clonotype has a handful of counts. The chain carries TRBV5-1 and TRBJ2-3; a weak D match, TRBD2 (5 bases). With 5 bases removed from V and 0 bases from J, the gap between germline ends came to 16 bases. Per germline, CDR1 SGHRS and CDR2 YFSETQ. The CDR3 covers 16 residues. CDR3 DNA: TGCGCCAGCAGGAGCTCTGGCGGGCTCAGCACAGATACGCAGTATTTT. It encodes CASRSSGGLSTDTQYF.

The table lists this clonotype with a few counts. The chain links TRBV5-1 to TRBJ2-7; D unresolved. Trimming took 1 base from V and 0 from J, leaving 11 bases between them. Germline values: CDR1 SGHRS, CDR2 YFSETQ. The CDR3 covers 15 residues. This chain's CDR3 is CASSLIGQVSYEQYV. CDR3 sequence (DNA): TGCGCCAGCAGCTTGATCGGGCAGGTCTCCTACGAGCAGTACGTC.

This clonotype appeared once. This chain uses TRBV9 with TRBJ2-3, with D possibly TRBD1 on 6 matching bases. The V end lost 2 bases, the J end lost 0 bases, and 10 bases lay between the germline ends. There are 15 residues in the CDR3. Germline assignment: CDR1 SGDLS and CDR2 YYNGEE. In DNA form, the CDR3 reads TGTGCCAGCAGCGTGGACAGATCTAGCACAGATACGCAGTATTTT. The encoded protein is CASSVDRSSTDTQYF.

The chain joins TRBV11-2 to TRBJ2-1, with D possibly matching TRBD2 (6 bases). The CDR3 totals 13 residues. CDR1 SGHAT and CDR2 FQNNGV come from the germline V gene. V lost 5 bases to trimming and J lost 3 bases, with 8 bases between them. The CDR3 reads CASSAGLYNEQFF. The DNA for the CDR3 is TGTGCCAGCAGCGCGGGACTCTACAATGAGCAGTTCTTC.

This clonotype was counted only a few times. The chain joins TRBV7-6 to TRBJ1-1, with D perhaps TRBD1 (5 bases). The CDR3 has 14 residues. Germline-derived CDR1 and CDR2 are SGHVS and FNYEAQ. V was clipped by 3 bases and J by 1 base, with 9 bases between them. The CDR3 nucleotides read TGTGCCAGCAGCTTTGGACATACGAACACTGAAGCTTTCTTT. Its translation: CASSFGHTNTEAFF.

This clonotype was counted at least ten times. This chain uses TRBV20-1 with TRBJ2-4; D unclear. CDR3 length: 11 residues. Trimming took 1 base from V and 12 from J, leaving 10 bases between them. Germline CDR1 DFQATT, CDR2 SNEGSKA (reference sequence). The CDR3: CSARGAGRQYF. CDR3 nucleotide sequence: TGCAGTGCTAGAGGAGCCGGGCGTCAGTACTTC.

The CDR3 here is CASLRPGQELFF. DNA of the CDR3: TGTGCCTCTCTTCGCCCGGGACAAGAACTGTTTTTT. The chain combines TRBV24-1 with TRBJ1-4, with D possibly matching TRBD1 (6 bases). In germline, CDR1 is KGHDR, CDR2 SFDVKD. CDR3 size: 12 residues. The germline V and J ends were trimmed by 12 bases and 12 bases, with 19 bases remaining between them.

The chain combines TRBV11-2 with TRBJ2-2; 7 nucleotides match TRBD1. The germline V gene encodes CDR1 SGHAT and CDR2 FQNNGV. V was pared by 6 bases and J by 5 bases, with 12 bases of the junction left unmatched. The CDR3 loop spans 16 amino acids. The CDR3 DNA reads TGTGCCAGCAGTCCCCCCCCGGGACAGTCGACCGGGGAGCTGTTTTTT. It codes for CASSPPPGQSTGELFF.

This clonotype was detected a few times. The chain combines TRBV7-6 with TRBJ1-2, with a weak D call TRBD1 (6 bases). Germline CDR1 and CDR2: SGHVS and FNYEAQ. The V end lost 1 base, the J end lost 4 bases, and 16 bases lay between the germline ends. The CDR3 spans 16 residues. Here the CDR3 DNA reads TGTGCCAGCAGCTTAGTCCCGGATGGGGGGCCCTATGGCTACACCTTC. Amino acids: CASSLVPDGGPYGYTF.

The chain uses TRBV12-3 or TRBV12-4 and TRBJ1-5; no clear D. V was trimmed by 5 bases and J by 7 bases, leaving 12 bases between them. The CDR3 covers 13 residues. The CDR3 loop is CASSKTVDQPQHF. For the CDR3, the DNA is TGTGCCAGCAGTAAAACGGTGGACCAGCCCCAGCATTTT.

The V gene is TRBV12-3 or TRBV12-4, the J gene TRBJ1-4; D call uncertain. The V end lost 4 bases, the J end lost 0 bases, and 9 bases lay between the germline ends. CDR3 length: 15 amino acids. The DNA of the CDR3 is TGTGCCAGCAGTTACCGGTCTGCAACTAATGAAAAACTGTTTTTT. Translation: CASSYRSATNEKLFF.